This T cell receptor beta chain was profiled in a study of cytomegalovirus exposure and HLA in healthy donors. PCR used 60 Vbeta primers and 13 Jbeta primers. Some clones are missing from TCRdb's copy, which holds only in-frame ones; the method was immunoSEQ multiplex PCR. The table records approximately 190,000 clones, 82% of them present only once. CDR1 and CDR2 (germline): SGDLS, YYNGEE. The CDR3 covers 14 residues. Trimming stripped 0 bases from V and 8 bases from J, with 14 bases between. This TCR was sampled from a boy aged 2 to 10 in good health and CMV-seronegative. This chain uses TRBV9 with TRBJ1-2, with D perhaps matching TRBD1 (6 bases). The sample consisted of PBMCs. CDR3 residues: CASSVAPKGDGYTF. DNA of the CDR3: TGTGCCAGCAGCGTAGCCCCTAAGGGGGACGGCTACACCTTC.